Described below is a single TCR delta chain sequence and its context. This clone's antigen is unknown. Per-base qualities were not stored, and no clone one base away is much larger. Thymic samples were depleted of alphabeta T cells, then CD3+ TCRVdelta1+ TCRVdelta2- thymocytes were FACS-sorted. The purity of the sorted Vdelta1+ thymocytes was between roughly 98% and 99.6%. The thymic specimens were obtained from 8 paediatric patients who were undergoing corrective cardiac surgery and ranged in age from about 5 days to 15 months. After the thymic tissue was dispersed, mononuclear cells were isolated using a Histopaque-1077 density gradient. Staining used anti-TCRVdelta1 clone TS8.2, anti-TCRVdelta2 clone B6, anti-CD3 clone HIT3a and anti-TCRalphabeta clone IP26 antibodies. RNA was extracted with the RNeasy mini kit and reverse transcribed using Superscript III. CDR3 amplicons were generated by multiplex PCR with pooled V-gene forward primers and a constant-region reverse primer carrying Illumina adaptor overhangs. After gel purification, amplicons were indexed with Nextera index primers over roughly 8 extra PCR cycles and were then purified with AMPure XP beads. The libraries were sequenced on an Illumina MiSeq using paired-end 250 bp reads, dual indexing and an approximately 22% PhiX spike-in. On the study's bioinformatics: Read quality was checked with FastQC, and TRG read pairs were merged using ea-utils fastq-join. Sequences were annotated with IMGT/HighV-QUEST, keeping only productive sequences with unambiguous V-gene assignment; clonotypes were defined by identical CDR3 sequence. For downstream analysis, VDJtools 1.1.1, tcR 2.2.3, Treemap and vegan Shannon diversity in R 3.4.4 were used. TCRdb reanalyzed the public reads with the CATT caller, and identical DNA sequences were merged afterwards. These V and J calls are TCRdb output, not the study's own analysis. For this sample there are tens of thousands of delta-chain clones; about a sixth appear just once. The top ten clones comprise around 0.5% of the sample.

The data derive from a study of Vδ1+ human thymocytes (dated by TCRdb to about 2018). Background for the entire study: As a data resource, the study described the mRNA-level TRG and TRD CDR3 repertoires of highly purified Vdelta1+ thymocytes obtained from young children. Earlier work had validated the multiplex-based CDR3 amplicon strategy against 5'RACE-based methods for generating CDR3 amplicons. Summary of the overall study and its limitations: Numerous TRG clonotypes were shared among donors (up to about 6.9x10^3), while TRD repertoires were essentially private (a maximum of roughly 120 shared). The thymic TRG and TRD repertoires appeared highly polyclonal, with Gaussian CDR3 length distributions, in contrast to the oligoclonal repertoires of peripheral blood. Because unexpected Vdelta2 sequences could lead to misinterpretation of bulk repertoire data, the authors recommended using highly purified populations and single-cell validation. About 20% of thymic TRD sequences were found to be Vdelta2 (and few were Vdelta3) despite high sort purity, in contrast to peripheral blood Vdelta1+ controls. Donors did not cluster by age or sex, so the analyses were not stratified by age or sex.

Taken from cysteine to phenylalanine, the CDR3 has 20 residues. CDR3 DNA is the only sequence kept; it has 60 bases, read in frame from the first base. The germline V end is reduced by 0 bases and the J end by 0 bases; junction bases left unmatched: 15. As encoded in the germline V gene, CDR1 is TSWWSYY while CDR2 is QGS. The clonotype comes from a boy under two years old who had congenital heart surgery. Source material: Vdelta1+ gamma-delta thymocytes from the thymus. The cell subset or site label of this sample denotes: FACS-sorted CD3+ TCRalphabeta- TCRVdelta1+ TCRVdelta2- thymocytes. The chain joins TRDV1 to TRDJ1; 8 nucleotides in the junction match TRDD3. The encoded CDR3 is CALGELPYWGGHLYTDKLIF. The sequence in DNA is TGTGCTCTTGGGGAACTCCCTTACTGGGGGGGGCACCTGTACACCGATAAACTCATCTTT.